A single sample is the source of the 12 T cell receptor beta chains below, sequenced in a study of blood T cell repertoires in COVID-19. The protocol was immunoSEQ multiplex PCR, while the TCRdb copy is restricted to in-frame clones and leaves out a portion. Of a few hundred thousand clones listed, around 92% are singletons. The sample comprised PBMCs or T cells enriched from blood (not recorded which). These receptor sequences come from a woman under 40 who had recovered from COVID-19.

The rearrangement uses TRBV5-1 and TRBJ1-2, with D perhaps TRBD1 (6 bases). From germline, CDR1 is SGHRS and CDR2 YFSETQ. V was cut by 2 bases and J by 7 bases, with 18 bases left in between. This CDR3 is built from 15 residues. The CDR3 DNA sequence: TGCGCCAGCAGCTTTTGGGGCAGGGGAGTAGGTGGCTACACCTTC. It encodes CASSFWGRGVGGYTF.

The chain is built from TRBV19 and TRBJ2-3, with no clear D. V was shortened by 10 bases and J by 6 bases, with 32 bases between the two germline ends. The CDR3 runs 18 residues. Germline V gene data show CDR1 as LNHDA and CDR2 as SQIVND (reference sequence). The CDR3 coding sequence is TGTGCCACGGCAGCCTTCCTTCGTGAGAGGCCGCAAAGGGATACGCAGTATTTT. Translated: CATAAFLRERPQRDTQYF.

In DNA form, the CDR3 reads TGTGCCAGCAGTTTAGGCCCCGGACTTATAAAGGGGAACACTGAAGCTTTCTTT. It encodes CASSLGPGLIKGNTEAFF. V gene TRBV27 combines with J gene TRBJ1-1; D remains ambiguous. Trimming shortened V by 2 bases and J by 1 base, and 20 bases separated the two germline ends. This CDR3 spans 18 amino acids. Germline loops: CDR1 MNHEY, CDR2 SMNVEV (reference sequence).

J is TRBJ2-1 and V is TRBV12-5, with 9 bases that match TRBD2. The V gene's germline CDR1 is LGHNT and CDR2 FRNRAP. With V trimmed by 3 bases and J by 7 bases, 4 bases remained unmatched. The CDR3 runs to 14 residues. CDR3 sequence reads: CASGFGTSINEQFF. The DNA of the CDR3 is TGTGCTAGTGGTTTCGGGACTAGCATAAATGAGCAGTTCTTC.

The chain combines TRBV24-1 with TRBJ1-2; perhaps TRBD1 as D (6 bases). CDR3 length equals 14 residues. V dropped 3 bases and J dropped 5 bases, with 12 bases sitting between them. Germline CDR1 is KGHDR and CDR2 is SFDVKD. CDR3 sequence (DNA): TGTGCCACCAGTGATCCAAGTACAGGGTATGGCTACACCTTC. This sequence encodes CATSDPSTGYGYTF.

V usage is TRBV5-1 and J usage is TRBJ2-3; TRBD2 might be the D (6 bases). V lost 3 bases to trimming and J lost 1 base, with 12 bases between them. Germline CDR1 is SGHRS and CDR2 is YFSETQ. The CDR3 consists of 15 residues. CDR3 DNA: TGCGCCAGCAGCTCTCTCGGAGGGGGCACAGATACGCAGTATTTT. It encodes CASSSLGGGTDTQYF.

This rearrangement joins TRBV6-2 or TRBV6-3 to TRBJ2-1; TRBD2 matches 7 bases. The CDR3 has 17 residues. Germline V gene lookup returns CDR1 MNHEY and CDR2 SVGEGT. V shed 5 bases, J shed 0 bases, and the junction held 10 bases outside the gene matches. The CDR3 nucleotides are TGTGCCAGCAGTCCCCAGCTAGCGGTTAGCTCCTACAATGAGCAGTTCTTC. Translation gives CASSPQLAVSSYNEQFF.

The count of this clone is one. The V call is TRBV5-5, the J call TRBJ1-1; possibly TRBD1 for D (5 bases). V lost 0 bases, J lost 11 bases, and 14 bases lay in between. The CDR3 loop spans 13 amino acids. Germline CDR1 and CDR2: SGHKS and YYEKEE (reference sequence). The CDR3 here is CASSLGAGGAAFF. As DNA, the CDR3 is TGTGCCAGCAGCTTGGGGGCAGGAGGGGCCGCTTTCTTT.

The chain is built from TRBV30 and TRBJ1-4; D may be TRBD1 (6 bases). V was clipped by 0 bases and J by 7 bases, with 18 bases between them. This CDR3 comprises 16 residues. Germline V CDR1 and CDR2: GTSNPN, SVGIG (reference sequence). The CDR3 DNA follows: TGTGCCTGGAGTGTAGGGGGGGCCGACTCGGGTGAAAAACTGTTTTTT. Translated: CAWSVGGADSGEKLFF.

This chain uses TRBV20-1 with TRBJ1-2; a possible D gene is TRBD1 (6 bases). V shed 3 bases and J shed 7 bases, with 24 bases lying between them. Germline CDR1 and CDR2: DFQATT and SNEGSKA (reference sequence). The CDR3 is 16 amino acids. The CDR3 sequence: CSASLLWAGEPPGYTF. The CDR3 nucleotides read TGCAGTGCTAGTCTCCTTTGGGCAGGGGAACCCCCTGGCTACACCTTC.

The chain uses TRBV30 and TRBJ1-4; no reliable D call. Deletions cut 3 bases from V and 3 bases from J, with 20 bases between. The CDR3 has 17 amino acids. The V gene's germline CDR1 is GTSNPN and CDR2 SVGIG (reference sequence). This CDR3 reads CAWSLPSRGRANEKLFF. CDR3 coding DNA: TGTGCCTGGAGCCTACCCTCGCGTGGGAGGGCTAATGAAAAACTGTTTTTT.

The chain employs TRBV13 and TRBJ2-5; 7 bases match TRBD1. Germline CDR1 and CDR2: PRHDT and FYEKMQ (reference sequence). There are 15 residues in the CDR3. The J segment lost 5 bases and the V segment lost 5 bases, leaving 11 bases of the junction unmatched. CDR3 sequence: CASSPPDRVGETQYF. CDR3 sequence (DNA): TGTGCCAGCAGCCCACCAGACAGGGTCGGTGAGACCCAGTACTTC.